This TCR beta chain was identified during a study of blood T cell repertoires in COVID-19 (dated by TCRdb to between 2020 and 2021). With regard to the full study: Samples covering the acute and convalescent phases of COVID-19 were provided by collaborators in the United States, Italy and Spain. The dataset comprised deeply sampled blood TCRbeta repertoires from subjects exposed to, actively infected with, or recovered from COVID-19. A de-identified subject ID, COVID-19 status, age in years and sex were almost always included in the sample metadata. The material from the prospective study consisted of cDNA or gDNA derived from T cells, B-cell-depleted T cells, or PBMCs. Where available, HLA class I and class II types were obtained from metadata supplied by the sample provider rather than from assay-based typing. The repertoires were released in a freely available public database intended as a resource for research on the immune response to SARS-CoV-2. The samples were drawn from the first 160 participants of the ongoing ImmuneRACE study and from 950 to 1,500 subjects provided by 6 global collaborators. The investigation overall reported the following: The quantity of clinical and demographic metadata differed by source and by participant and was supplied without curation.

A note on this clone: Which antigen it targets is not known. No base qualities exist here, and no much larger clone lies one base off it.

The immunoSEQ Assay, a bias-controlled multiplex PCR, was used to amplify TCRbeta CDR3 regions from genomic DNA. The original methods were these. Within the assay, amplification of reference gene primers was used to estimate how many nucleated cells each sample contained. Sequence reads were collapsed and filtered to measure the absolute abundance of every unique TCRbeta CDR3 rearrangement. For each sample, productive Simpson clonality was calculated as the square root of Simpson's diversity index over productive rearrangements. The table comes from immuneACCESS by way of TCRdb, which keeps in-frame sequences with V and J called. Part of the clones is missing from these tables; in studies checked, under half for an unresolved V gene and the rest for unknown reasons. V and J calls and clone size are as listed in that table; D and trimming were resolved from the DNA. The sample has roughly 330,000 clones on record, more than 70% of them singletons. Roughly 1.3% of the sample rests with the top ten.

Trimming at the junction amounts to 4 bases on V and 2 bases on J, and the germline ends lie 4 bases apart. Based on the germline V gene, the CDR1 and CDR2 sequences are SGHAT and FQNNGV. The CDR3 runs 12 residues from the cysteine to the phenylalanine. Kept here is only the CDR3 DNA, which spans 36 bases and is read in frame from base 1. Collaborating institutions collected whole blood in K2EDTA tubes following their own protocols. For TCRbeta analysis, collaborators shipped samples in one of three forms: frozen whole blood, isolated PBMCs, or DNA extracted from either of those sample types. This clonotype was sampled from a woman in her forties or fifties with acute or convalescent COVID-19. Sequencing used peripheral blood. The receptor chain draws on TRBV11-2 and TRBJ2-3; the D gene is unclear. The CDR3 reads CASSSYTDTQYF. The nucleotides read TGTGCCAGCAGCTCCTACACAGATACGCAGTATTTT.